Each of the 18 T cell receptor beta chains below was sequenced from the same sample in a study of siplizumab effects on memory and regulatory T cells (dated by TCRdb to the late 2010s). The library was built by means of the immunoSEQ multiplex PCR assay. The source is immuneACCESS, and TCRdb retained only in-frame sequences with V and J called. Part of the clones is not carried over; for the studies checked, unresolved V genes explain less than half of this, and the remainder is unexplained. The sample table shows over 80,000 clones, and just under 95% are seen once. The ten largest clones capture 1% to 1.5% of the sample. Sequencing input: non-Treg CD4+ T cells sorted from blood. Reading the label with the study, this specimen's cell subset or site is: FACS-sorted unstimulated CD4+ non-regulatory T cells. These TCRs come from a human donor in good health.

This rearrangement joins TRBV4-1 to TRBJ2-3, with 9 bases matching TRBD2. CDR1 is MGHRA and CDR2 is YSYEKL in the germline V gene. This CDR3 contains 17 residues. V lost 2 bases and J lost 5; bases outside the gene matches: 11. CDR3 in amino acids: CASSQIVLAGSRDTQYF. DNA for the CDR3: TGCGCCAGCAGCCAAATAGTTCTAGCGGGAAGTAGAGATACGCAGTATTTT.

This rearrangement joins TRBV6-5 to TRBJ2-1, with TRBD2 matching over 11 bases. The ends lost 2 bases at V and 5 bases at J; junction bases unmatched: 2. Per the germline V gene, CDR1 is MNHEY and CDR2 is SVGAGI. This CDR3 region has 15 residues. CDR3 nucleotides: TGTGCCAGCAGTTACACTAGCGGGGGCCACAATGAGCAGTTCTTC. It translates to CASSYTSGGHNEQFF.

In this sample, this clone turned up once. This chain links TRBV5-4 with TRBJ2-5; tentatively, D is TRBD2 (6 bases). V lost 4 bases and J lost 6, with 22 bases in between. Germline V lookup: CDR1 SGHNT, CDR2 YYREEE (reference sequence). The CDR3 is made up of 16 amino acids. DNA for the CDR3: TGTGCCAGCAGCCCGTACAATCGCGGACTATCCCAGACCCAGTACTTC. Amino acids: CASSPYNRGLSQTQYF.

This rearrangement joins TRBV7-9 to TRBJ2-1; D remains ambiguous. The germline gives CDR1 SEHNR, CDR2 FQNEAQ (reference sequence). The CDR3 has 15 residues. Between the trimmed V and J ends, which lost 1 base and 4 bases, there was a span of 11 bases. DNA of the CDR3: TGTGCCAGCAGCTTAGGGACGTTTGATTACAATGAGCAGTTCTTC. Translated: CASSLGTFDYNEQFF. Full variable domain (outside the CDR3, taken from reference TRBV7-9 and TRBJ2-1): DTGVSQNPRHKITKRGQNVTFRCDPISEHNRLYWYRQTLGQGPEFLTYFQNEAQLEKSRLLSDRFSAERPKGSFSTLEIQRTEQGDSAMYLCASSLGTFDYNEQFFGPGTRLTVL.

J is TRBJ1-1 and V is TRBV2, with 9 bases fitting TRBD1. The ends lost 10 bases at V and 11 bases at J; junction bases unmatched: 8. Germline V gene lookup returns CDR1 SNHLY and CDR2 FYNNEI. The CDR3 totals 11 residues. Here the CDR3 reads CATTGGATAFF. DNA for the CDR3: TGTGCCACCACAGGGGGCGCGACCGCTTTCTTT.

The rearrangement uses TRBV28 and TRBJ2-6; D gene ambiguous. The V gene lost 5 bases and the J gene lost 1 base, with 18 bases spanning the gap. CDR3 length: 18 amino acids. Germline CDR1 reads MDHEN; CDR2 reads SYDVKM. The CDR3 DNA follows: TGTGCCAGCAGTCCCCGTGGGTTTTTAAGGTCTGGGGCCAACGTCCTGACTTTC. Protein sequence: CASSPRGFLRSGANVLTF.

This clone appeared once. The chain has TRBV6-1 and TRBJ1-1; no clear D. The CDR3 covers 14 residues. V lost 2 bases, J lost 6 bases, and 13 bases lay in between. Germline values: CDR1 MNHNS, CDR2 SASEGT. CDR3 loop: CASSEPFKFSEAFF. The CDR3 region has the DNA TGTGCCAGCAGTGAACCGTTCAAGTTCTCTGAAGCTTTCTTT.

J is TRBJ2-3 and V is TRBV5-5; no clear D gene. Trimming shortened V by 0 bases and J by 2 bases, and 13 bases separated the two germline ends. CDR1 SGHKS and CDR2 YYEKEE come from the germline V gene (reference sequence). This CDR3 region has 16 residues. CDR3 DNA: TGTGCCAGCAGCTTGGATGGGTTACCCCACACAGATACGCAGTATTTT. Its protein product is CASSLDGLPHTDTQYF.

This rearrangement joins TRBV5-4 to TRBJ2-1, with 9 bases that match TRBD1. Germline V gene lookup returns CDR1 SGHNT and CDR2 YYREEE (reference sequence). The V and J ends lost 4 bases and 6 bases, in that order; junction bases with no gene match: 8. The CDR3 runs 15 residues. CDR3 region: CASSGRDRVSNEQFF. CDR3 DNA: TGTGCCAGCAGCGGCCGGGACAGGGTTTCCAATGAGCAGTTCTTC.

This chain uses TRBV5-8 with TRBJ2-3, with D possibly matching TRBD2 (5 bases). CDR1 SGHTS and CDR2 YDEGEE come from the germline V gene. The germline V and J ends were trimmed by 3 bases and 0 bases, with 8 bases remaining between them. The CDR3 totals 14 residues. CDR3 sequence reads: CASSWGESTDTQYF. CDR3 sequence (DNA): TGTGCCAGCAGCTGGGGAGAAAGCACAGATACGCAGTATTTT.

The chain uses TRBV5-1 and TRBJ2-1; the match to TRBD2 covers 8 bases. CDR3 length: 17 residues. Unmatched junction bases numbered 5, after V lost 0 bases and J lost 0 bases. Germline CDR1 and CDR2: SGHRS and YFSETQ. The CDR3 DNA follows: TGCGCCAGCAGCTTGGGTGGCGGGGGGAGCTCCTACAATGAGCAGTTCTTC. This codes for CASSLGGGGSSYNEQFF.

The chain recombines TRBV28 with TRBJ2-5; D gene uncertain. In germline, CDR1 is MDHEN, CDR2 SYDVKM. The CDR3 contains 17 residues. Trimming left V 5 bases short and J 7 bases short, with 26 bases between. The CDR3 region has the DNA TGTGCCAGCAGTACCCCGGTCCCGGGCCCCACCCGGTCGACCCAGTACTTC. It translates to CASSTPVPGPTRSTQYF.

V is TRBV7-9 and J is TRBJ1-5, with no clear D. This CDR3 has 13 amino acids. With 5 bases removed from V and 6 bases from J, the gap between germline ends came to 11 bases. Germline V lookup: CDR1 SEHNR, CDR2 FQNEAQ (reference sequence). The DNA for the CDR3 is TGTGCCAGCAGCGACCCAAGTGGTCAGCCCCAGCATTTT. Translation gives CASSDPSGQPQHF.

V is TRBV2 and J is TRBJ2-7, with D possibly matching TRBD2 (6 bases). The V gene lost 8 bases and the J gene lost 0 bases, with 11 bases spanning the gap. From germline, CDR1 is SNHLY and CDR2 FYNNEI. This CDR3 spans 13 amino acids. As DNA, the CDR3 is TGTGCCAGCCGAGCAGCGGGCTCCTACGAGCAGTACTTC. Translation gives CASRAAGSYEQYF.

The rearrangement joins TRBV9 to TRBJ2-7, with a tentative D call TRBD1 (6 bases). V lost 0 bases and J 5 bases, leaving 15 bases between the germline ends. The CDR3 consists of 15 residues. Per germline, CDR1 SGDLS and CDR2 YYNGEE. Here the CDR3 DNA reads TGTGCCAGCAGCGTAGTCCCAGGGGAGAGGCACGAGCAGTACTTC. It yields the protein CASSVVPGERHEQYF.

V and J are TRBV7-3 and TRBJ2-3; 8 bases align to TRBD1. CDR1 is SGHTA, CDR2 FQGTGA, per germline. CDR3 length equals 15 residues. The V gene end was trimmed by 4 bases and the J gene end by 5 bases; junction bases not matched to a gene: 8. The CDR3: CASSSRTGLGDTQYF. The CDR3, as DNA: TGTGCCAGCAGCTCTCGGACAGGGTTGGGAGATACGCAGTATTTT. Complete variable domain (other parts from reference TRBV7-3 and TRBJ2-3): GAGVSQTPSNKVTEKGKYVELRCDPISGHTALYWYRQSLGQGPEFLIYFQGTGAADDSGLPNDRFFAVRPEGSVSTLKIQRTERGDSAVYLCASSSRTGLGDTQYFGPGTRLTVL.

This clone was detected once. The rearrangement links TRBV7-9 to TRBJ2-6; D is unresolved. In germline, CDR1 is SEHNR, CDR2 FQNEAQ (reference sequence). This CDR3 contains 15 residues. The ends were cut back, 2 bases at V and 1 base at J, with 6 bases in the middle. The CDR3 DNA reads TGTGCCAGCAGCTTATTTGCATCTGGGGCCAACGTCCTGACTTTC. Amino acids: CASSLFASGANVLTF.

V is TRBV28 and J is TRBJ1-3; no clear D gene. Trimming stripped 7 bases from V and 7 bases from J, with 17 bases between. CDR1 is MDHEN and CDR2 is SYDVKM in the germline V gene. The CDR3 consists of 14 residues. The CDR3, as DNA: TGTGCCAGCATCCTCGCTGGGAGAATGAACACCATATATTTT. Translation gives CASILAGRMNTIYF.